This T cell receptor (beta chain) is from a study of blood T cells in healthy people across ages. Study background: Every two T cells gave about one barcoded beta molecule via template switching. Findings and caveats of the study: Higher naive T cell percentage went strongly together with higher TCR beta diversity. Older age coincided with a roughly linear decline in TCR beta diversity per million T cells.

Primed by a sample-barcoded 5' primer and a J-beta primer mix, a second PCR proceeded for about 7 to 11 cycles. One entry per CDR3 protein results from TCRdb running MiXCR on the 5' RACE reads. The sample carries approximately 760,000 distinct CDR3 sequences, around a quarter recorded once. As regards this clonotype: Its antigen is still unknown.

CDR1 is SQVTM, CDR2 ANQGSEA, per germline. This CDR3 has 13 amino acids. These data are also associated with another study on T cells of mothers and their children. This second study notes: Related mother-child pairs showed slightly, non-significantly higher overlap than unrelated pairs.

Sequencing was performed on blood. The receptor's source is a boy younger than 18 in good health. The chain joins TRBV29-1 to TRBJ2-7; D is perhaps TRBD2 (7 bases). The J call is in doubt because the DNA end fits TRBJ2-1 better. Here the CDR3 DNA reads TGCAGCGTTAGGGGGAGGGCCAGGCATGAGCAGTTCTTC. This encodes CSVRGRARHEQFF.